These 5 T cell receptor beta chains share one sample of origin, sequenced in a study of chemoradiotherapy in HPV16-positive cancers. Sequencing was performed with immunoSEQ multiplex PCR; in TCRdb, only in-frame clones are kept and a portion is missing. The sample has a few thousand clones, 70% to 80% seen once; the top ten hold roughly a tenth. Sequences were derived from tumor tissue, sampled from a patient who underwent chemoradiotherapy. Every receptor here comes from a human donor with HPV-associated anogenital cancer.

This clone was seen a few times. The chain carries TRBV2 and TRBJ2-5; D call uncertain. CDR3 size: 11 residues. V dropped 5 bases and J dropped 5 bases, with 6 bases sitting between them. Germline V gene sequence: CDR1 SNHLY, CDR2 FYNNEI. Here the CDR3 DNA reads TGTGCCAGCAGTAGCAGGGAGACCCAGTACTTC. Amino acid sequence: CASSSRETQYF.

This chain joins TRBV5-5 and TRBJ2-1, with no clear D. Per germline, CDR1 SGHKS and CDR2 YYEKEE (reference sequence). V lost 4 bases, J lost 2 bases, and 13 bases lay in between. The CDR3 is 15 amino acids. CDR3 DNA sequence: TGTGCCAGCAGCCTCTACGGACCTACCTACAATGAGCAGTTCTTC. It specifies CASSLYGPTYNEQFF.

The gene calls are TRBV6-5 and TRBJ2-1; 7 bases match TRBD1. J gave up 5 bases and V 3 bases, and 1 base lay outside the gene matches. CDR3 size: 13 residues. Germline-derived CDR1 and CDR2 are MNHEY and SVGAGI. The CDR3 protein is CASSYGTDNEQFF. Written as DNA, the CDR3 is TGTGCCAGCAGTTATGGGACAGACAATGAGCAGTTCTTC.

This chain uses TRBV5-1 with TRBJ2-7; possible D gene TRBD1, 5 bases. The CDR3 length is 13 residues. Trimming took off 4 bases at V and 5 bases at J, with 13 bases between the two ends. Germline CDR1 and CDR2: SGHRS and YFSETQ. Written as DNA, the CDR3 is TGCGCCAGCAGCCCAGGGATTAGGAACGAGCAGTACTTC. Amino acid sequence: CASSPGIRNEQYF. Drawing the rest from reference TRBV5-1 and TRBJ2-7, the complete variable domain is KAGVTQTPRYLIKTRGQQVTLSCSPISGHRSVSWYQQTPGQGLQFLFEYFSETQRNKGNFPGRFSGRQFSNSRSEMNVSTLELGDSALYLCASSPGIRNEQYFGPGTRLTVT.

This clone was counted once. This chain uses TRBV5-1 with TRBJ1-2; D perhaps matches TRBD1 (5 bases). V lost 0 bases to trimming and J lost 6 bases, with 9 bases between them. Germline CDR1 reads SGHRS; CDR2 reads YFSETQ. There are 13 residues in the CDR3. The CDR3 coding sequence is TGCGCCAGCAGCTTGGAAGGGGCGCATGGCTACACCTTC. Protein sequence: CASSLEGAHGYTF.